The 31 T cell receptor beta chains below were found in one sample sequenced in a study of Ad26.COV2.S vaccination and SARS-CoV-2 variants. Assay used: immunoSEQ multiplex PCR; TCRdb lists only in-frame clones, some missing. The sample records 380,000 or so clones, approximately 83% being singletons. Treatment denoted: some 20 received Ad26.COV2.S at low or high dose, single or two shots; about 5 received placebo; per-sample allocation not given. Specimens were obtained on day 63 following the first vaccine or placebo injection. The sample in question was peripheral blood, obtained in a trial of Ad26.COV2.S vaccine versus placebo. Receptors originate from a person between 18 and 65 years old who received the Ad26.COV2.S COVID-19 vaccine or a placebo.

The chain links TRBV7-8 to TRBJ1-4; D is possibly TRBD1 (6 bases). The V end lost 4 bases, the J end lost 8 bases, and 17 bases lay between the germline ends. This CDR3 is built from 15 residues. CDR1 is SGHVS, CDR2 FQNEAQ, per germline. CDR3 in amino acids: CASSSNRVIREKLFF. CDR3 in DNA: TGTGCCAGCAGCTCAAACAGGGTAATTAGAGAAAAACTGTTTTTT.

This sequence joins TRBV10-3 and TRBJ2-1; 10 nucleotides align to TRBD2. V lost 2 bases, J lost 8 bases, and 24 bases stayed unmatched. This CDR3 is 21 amino acids long. CDR1 and CDR2 from the germline V gene are ENHRY and SYGVKD. This CDR3 reads CAISEPLGQGGSGRKSDEQFF. DNA for the CDR3: TGTGCCATCAGTGAGCCCTTAGGACAGGGTGGTAGCGGGAGGAAAAGCGATGAGCAGTTCTTC.

This clone turned up a few times. The V and J genes are TRBV2 and TRBJ2-1; D is ambiguous. The CDR3 covers 16 residues. The germline V gene has CDR1 SNHLY and CDR2 FYNNEI. The ends were cut back, 4 bases at V and 0 bases at J, with 13 bases in the middle. This CDR3 is CASSVERRRSYNEQFF. CDR3 coding DNA: TGTGCCAGCAGTGTTGAACGCCGCCGCTCCTACAATGAGCAGTTCTTC.

The chain employs TRBV24-1 and TRBJ1-1, with no clear D. Germline V gene lookup returns CDR1 KGHDR and CDR2 SFDVKD. Between the trimmed V and J ends, which lost 5 bases and 2 bases, there was a span of 14 bases. The CDR3 consists of 15 residues. The CDR3 loop is CATSAQGRGNTEAFF. CDR3 nucleotides: TGTGCCACCAGTGCTCAAGGGCGGGGAAACACTGAAGCTTTCTTT.

The chain employs TRBV7-9 and TRBJ2-7; no definite D call. The CDR3 contains 11 residues. Trimming removed 4 bases at V and 3 bases at J, with 4 bases between. Germline values: CDR1 SEHNR, CDR2 FQNEAQ (reference sequence). The CDR3 sequence: CASSSNYEQYF. CDR3 DNA: TGTGCCAGCAGCTCCAACTACGAGCAGTACTTC. Supplemented by reference TRBV7-9 and TRBJ2-7, the full variable domain reads DTGVSQNPRHKITKRGQNVTFRCDPISEHNRLYWYRQTLGQGPEFLTYFQNEAQLEKSRLLSDRFSAERPKGSFSTLEIQRTEQGDSAMYLCASSSNYEQYFGPGTRLTVT.

This clone occurred a few times. The gene calls are TRBV18 and TRBJ1-2, with 7 bases lining up with TRBD1. Germline V gene sequence: CDR1 KGHSH, CDR2 LQKENI. The CDR3 length is 15 residues. The V segment lost 0 bases and the J segment 3 bases; nucleotides outside the gene matches: 4. This CDR3 is CASSPPFGTDYGYTF. The CDR3 nucleotides are TGTGCCAGCTCACCACCGTTTGGGACAGACTATGGCTACACCTTC.

The V gene is TRBV7-8, the J gene TRBJ1-5; no firm D call. CDR3 length: 14 residues. Trimming shortened V by 2 bases and J by 7 bases, and 12 bases separated the two germline ends. CDR1 and CDR2 from the germline V gene are SGHVS and FQNEAQ. This CDR3 reads CASSLRPGLQPQHF. In DNA form, the CDR3 reads TGTGCCAGCAGCTTAAGGCCCGGACTGCAGCCCCAGCATTTT.

The V call is TRBV5-1, the J call TRBJ2-7, with 8 bases aligning to TRBD1. Germline V CDR1 and CDR2: SGHRS, YFSETQ. Germline trimming cut 0 bases from V and 5 bases from J; bases unmatched to any gene: 4. This CDR3 spans 14 amino acids. CDR3 sequence reads: CASSLAPTGDEQYF. CDR3 in DNA: TGCGCCAGCAGCTTGGCCCCGACAGGGGACGAGCAGTACTTC.

The CDR3 bases are TGCGCCAGCAGCACGGCCGGACAGGGGGAAGGCTACACCTTC. Its translation is CASSTAGQGEGYTF. The genes are TRBV5-1 and TRBJ1-2; 10 nucleotides line up with TRBD1. Losses at the gene ends were 4 bases for V and 8 bases for J; bases not matched to a gene: 8. The length of the CDR3 is 14 residues. Germline V gene sequence: CDR1 SGHRS, CDR2 YFSETQ.

The V call is TRBV9, the J call TRBJ2-3, with D tentatively TRBD2 (5 bases). CDR3 size: 12 residues. Germline assignment: CDR1 SGDLS and CDR2 YYNGEE. Trimming cost V 7 bases and J 1 base, with 7 bases left between them. For the CDR3, the DNA is TGTGCCAGCTCGAGGGGCACAGATACGCAGTATTTT. This translates into CASSRGTDTQYF.

The J gene is TRBJ1-1, the V gene TRBV12-3 or TRBV12-4; possible D gene TRBD1, 5 bases. Deletions cut 5 bases from V and 11 bases from J, with 15 bases between. The CDR3 length is 12 residues. The CDR3: CASSQGPSGAFF. CDR3 bases: TGTGCCAGCAGTCAGGGACCTTCCGGGGCTTTCTTT.

The chain links TRBV15 to TRBJ1-2; 8 nucleotides match TRBD1. This CDR3 spans 14 amino acids. Germline V gene sequence: CDR1 LNHNV, CDR2 YYDKDF (reference sequence). V shed 5 bases, J shed 8 bases, and the junction held 10 bases outside the gene matches. CDR3 DNA sequence: TGTGCCACCAGCCCCGGGCAGGGGGCCGGAGGCTACACCTTC. As protein: CATSPGQGAGGYTF.

The chain has TRBV11-3 and TRBJ1-3; D is undetermined. V was trimmed by 5 bases and J by 2 bases, leaving 16 bases between them. Germline CDR1 and CDR2: SGHNT and YENEEA. The CDR3 totals 16 residues. The CDR3, as DNA: TGTGCCAGCAGCCACTCGCCCGGGGATGCTGGAAACACCATATATTTT. It is translated as CASSHSPGDAGNTIYF.

V and J are TRBV3-1 (or the pseudogene TRBV3-2) and TRBJ1-2, with 7 bases identical to TRBD1. The CDR3 sequence is 17 residues long. Germline CDR1 is LGHDT and CDR2 is YNNKEL (reference sequence). After removal of 0 bases from V and 7 bases from J, the junction contained 14 bases not matched to a gene. The CDR3 spells CASSQDPPTGRFLGYTF. CDR3 bases: TGTGCCAGCAGCCAAGATCCCCCGACAGGGAGGTTTCTTGGCTACACCTTC.

CDR3 sequence reads: CASREGRGYEQYF. CDR3 coding DNA: TGCGCCAGCCGCGAGGGGAGGGGATACGAGCAGTACTTC. This chain joins TRBV5-1 and TRBJ2-7; TRBD2 agrees at 7 bases. The CDR3 contains 13 residues. From germline, CDR1 is SGHRS and CDR2 YFSETQ. V gave up 7 bases and J gave up 4 bases; unmatched junction bases: 8. Full variable domain (rest looked up from reference TRBV5-1 and TRBJ2-7): KAGVTQTPRYLIKTRGQQVTLSCSPISGHRSVSWYQQTPGQGLQFLFEYFSETQRNKGNFPGRFSGRQFSNSRSEMNVSTLELGDSALYLCASREGRGYEQYFGPGTRLTVT.

This chain connects TRBV7-9 to TRBJ1-5; D uncertain. The V and J ends lost 3 bases and 1 base respectively, with 4 bases between them. Germline assignment: CDR1 SEHNR and CDR2 FQNEAQ (reference sequence). This CDR3 comprises 13 residues. The CDR3 DNA is TGTGCCAGCAGCTTTTCAAGCAATCAGCCCCAGCATTTT. The encoded protein is CASSFSSNQPQHF.

The CDR3 region is CASSQGTAFPDTEAFF. Written as DNA, the CDR3 is TGTGCCAGCAGCCAAGGGACGGCGTTTCCGGACACTGAAGCTTTCTTT. V is TRBV13 and J is TRBJ1-1, with D possibly matching TRBD1 (5 bases). Germline V CDR1 and CDR2: PRHDT, FYEKMQ (reference sequence). The CDR3 has 16 residues. V was clipped by 5 bases and J by 3 bases, with 19 bases between them.

This clone was detected only a few times. CDR3 sequence reads: CASWDRNTEAFF. CDR3 coding DNA: TGTGCCAGCTGGGACAGAAACACTGAAGCTTTCTTT. The V gene is TRBV6-5, the J gene TRBJ1-1; 7 positions match TRBD1. The germline CDR1 and CDR2 sequences are MNHEY and SVGAGI. The V segment lost 8 bases and the J segment 2 bases; nucleotides outside the gene matches: 2. The CDR3 contains 12 residues.

The genes are TRBV2 and TRBJ1-2; a weak D match, TRBD1 (6 bases). This CDR3 has 13 amino acids. V was cut by 5 bases and J by 7 bases, with 14 bases left in between. Looked up from germline, CDR1 is SNHLY and CDR2 is FYNNEI. In nucleotides, the CDR3 is TGTGCCAGCAGTAGGGGGGCAGGTGGTGGCTACACCTTC. Protein sequence: CASSRGAGGGYTF.

V usage is TRBV6-5 and J usage is TRBJ1-6, with D possibly being TRBD1 (6 bases). CDR1 and CDR2 from the germline V gene are MNHEY and SVGAGI. The CDR3 spans 15 residues. Trimming removed 8 bases from V and 13 bases from J, with 24 bases in between. CDR3: CASSPRGQGLIPLHF. The CDR3 region has the DNA TGTGCCAGCTCCCCCCGGGGGCAGGGGCTGATCCCCCTCCACTTT.

This clone has just one count. The rearrangement joins TRBV12-3 or TRBV12-4 to TRBJ1-6, with D possibly matching TRBD1 (6 bases). Trimming stripped 6 bases from V and 9 bases from J, with 12 bases between. The CDR3 is 13 amino acids. The CDR3 sequence is CASRGTLGSPLHF. In nucleotides, the CDR3 is TGTGCCAGCAGGGGGACATTGGGTTCACCCCTCCACTTT.

V usage is TRBV5-1 and J usage is TRBJ1-1; no reliable D call. Germline V gene lookup returns CDR1 SGHRS and CDR2 YFSETQ. The ends were cut back, 0 bases at V and 4 bases at J, with 13 bases in the middle. The CDR3 spans 15 residues. Written as DNA, the CDR3 is TGCGCCAGCAGCTTGGCCGCGGGAAGGGTCACTGAAGCTTTCTTT. Translation: CASSLAAGRVTEAFF.

V gene TRBV5-4 combines with J gene TRBJ2-1; D unresolved. CDR3 length: 13 residues. The V end was cut by 0 bases, the J end by 6 bases, with 7 bases between. Germline V lookup: CDR1 SGHNT, CDR2 YYREEE (reference sequence). The CDR3 loop reads CASSLDFSNEQFF. The CDR3, as DNA: TGTGCCAGCAGCTTGGACTTCTCCAATGAGCAGTTCTTC. The full variable domain, rest sourced from reference TRBV5-4 and TRBJ2-1, is ETGVTQSPTHLIKTRGQQVTLRCSSQSGHNTVSWYQQALGQGPQFIFQYYREEENGRGNFPPRFSGLQFPNYSSELNVNALELDDSALYLCASSLDFSNEQFFGPGTRLTVL.

CDR3 in DNA: TGTGCCATCAGTTCCGGGACAGGGGCGTACGAGCAGTACTTC. Translation: CAISSGTGAYEQYF. The chain carries TRBV10-3 and TRBJ2-7, with TRBD1 identical over 10 bases. Trimming took 5 bases from V and 4 from J; bases not matched to a gene: 5. Looked up from germline, CDR1 is ENHRY and CDR2 is SYGVKD. The CDR3 is 14 residues long.

This clone was observed once. This chain's CDR3 is CASSSNSGGYYEQYF. The CDR3 coding sequence is TGTGCCAGCAGCTCCAATAGCGGGGGGTACTACGAGCAGTACTTC. The gene calls are TRBV7-6 and TRBJ2-7, with TRBD2 matching over 10 bases. Germline CDR1 is SGHVS and CDR2 is FNYEAQ. Unmatched junction bases numbered 6, after V lost 4 bases and J lost 3 bases. This CDR3 contains 15 residues.

The rearrangement uses TRBV12-3 or TRBV12-4 and TRBJ2-7; no firm D call. The CDR3 is 12 amino acids. V was pared by 3 bases and J by 0 bases, with 3 bases between. In DNA, the CDR3 is TGTGCCAGCAGTTTGCTCTCCTACGAGCAGTACTTC. As protein: CASSLLSYEQYF.

This clone was detected ten times or more. This sequence joins TRBV7-6 and TRBJ1-2, with D maybe TRBD1 (5 bases). The length of the CDR3 is 20 residues. CDR1 and CDR2 (germline): SGHVS, FNYEAQ. Trimming took off 0 bases at V and 4 bases at J, with 27 bases between the two ends. The CDR3 DNA follows: TGTGCCAGCAGCTTAGCGGGCAGACCTTGGGGCTCGACCTCCGGCTATGGCTACACCTTC. This gives the protein CASSLAGRPWGSTSGYGYTF.

This clone was seen only once. The chain employs TRBV11-2 and TRBJ2-5, with D tentatively TRBD2 (6 bases). The germline CDR1 and CDR2 sequences are SGHAT and FQNNGV. Trimming pared 5 bases from V and 5 bases from J, leaving 18 bases between. This CDR3 has 15 amino acids. DNA for the CDR3: TGTGCCAGCAGCCCGGGGGACTCCCCGGGGGAGACCCAGTACTTC. This gives the protein CASSPGDSPGETQYF.

V is TRBV29-1 and J is TRBJ2-7; 12 nucleotides line up with TRBD2. The ends lost 6 bases at V and 1 base at J; junction bases unmatched: 13. Germline CDR1 reads SQVTM; CDR2 reads ANQGSEA. The CDR3 runs to 17 residues. The CDR3 protein is CSVPVAPSGRASYEQYF. CDR3 sequence (DNA): TGCAGCGTCCCAGTCGCCCCTAGCGGGAGGGCGTCCTACGAGCAGTACTTC.

Worth noting for this clone: This sample includes further DNA sequences coding for the same CDR3. The chain joins TRBV27 to TRBJ2-7; D not resolved. V was trimmed by 0 bases and J by 1 base, leaving 7 bases between them. The CDR3 consists of 14 residues. Looked up from germline, CDR1 is MNHEY and CDR2 is SMNVEV (reference sequence). The CDR3 sequence is CASSLSWESYEQYF. The CDR3 region has the DNA TGTGCCAGCAGTTTATCTTGGGAATCCTACGAGCAGTACTTC.

In nucleotides, the CDR3 is TGTGCCAGCAGCCCCCCATTGGGGGGGGCGCAGGAAAAACTGTTTTTT. It encodes CASSPPLGGAQEKLFF. This chain connects TRBV27 to TRBJ1-4; D is possibly TRBD1 (6 bases). This CDR3 has 16 amino acids. V gave up 6 bases and J gave up 8 bases, with 22 bases separating them. Germline V lookup: CDR1 MNHEY, CDR2 SMNVEV (reference sequence).